The 26 T cell receptor beta chains below all came from one sample that was sequenced in a study of human T cells and chemical hapten exposure (dated by TCRdb to the early 2020s). The library was generated by RACE. Sequencing was performed on a NextSeq 500. TCRdb reprocessed the public reads (quality trimming at Q25 with fastp, clone calling with MiXCR) and kept in-frame beta chains. A single entry per CDR3 protein holds the most common genes and DNA from its merged rows. The sample includes 130,000 or so distinct CDR3 sequences, with about 9% observed a single time. Roughly 2% of the sample is held by the ten biggest clonotypes. Sample time point, as interpreted from the label and publication: healthy volunteer bleed at 2 weeks. Total RNA was extracted from unfractionated whole blood collected in Tempus Blood RNA tubes. Sequencing was performed on whole blood. The receptors stem from a male donor in good health. Some clones in this sample may be carry-over from other donors' samples.

This chain connects TRBV6-5 to TRBJ1-3; 7 nucleotides agree with TRBD1. This CDR3 region has 16 residues. With V trimmed by 0 bases and J by 2 bases, 4 bases remained unmatched. Germline V gene lookup returns CDR1 MNHEY and CDR2 SVGAGI. CDR3 sequence reads: CASSYSTGTTGNTIYF. The DNA for the CDR3 is TGTGCCAGCAGTTACTCGACAGGGACGACTGGAAACACCATATATTTT.

This clonotype was recorded a few times. The V gene is TRBV2, the J gene TRBJ1-5; D not certain. Germline V lookup: CDR1 SNHLY, CDR2 FYNNEI. V was shortened by 4 bases and J by 1 base, with 8 bases between the two germline ends. The CDR3 extends over 14 amino acids. CDR3 region: CASSAVGSNQPQHF. The CDR3 coding sequence is TGTGCCAGCAGTGCAGTAGGGAGCAATCAGCCCCAGCATTTT.

Of note for this clonotype: One base away lies a much larger clone, so this may be a sequencing read error. This chain connects TRBV6-4 to TRBJ2-2, with D tentatively TRBD2 (6 bases). V was shortened by 4 bases and J by 6 bases, with 9 bases between the two germline ends. The CDR3 is 13 residues long. In germline, CDR1 is MRHNA, CDR2 SNTAGT. The CDR3 region is CASSAGDAGELFF. CDR3 in DNA: TGTGCCAGCAGTGCGGGAGACGCCGGGGAGCTGTTTTTT.

This clonotype came up a few times. The rearrangement uses TRBV7-9 and TRBJ2-1; 7 nucleotides line up with TRBD2. The ends lost 5 bases at V and 0 bases at J; junction bases unmatched: 7. Germline CDR1 SEHNR, CDR2 FQNEAQ (reference sequence). CDR3 length: 16 amino acids. CDR3 nucleotide sequence: TGTGCCAGCAGCCCAGGACTAGTCTCCTCCTACAATGAGCAGTTCTTC. Amino acid sequence: CASSPGLVSSYNEQFF. The variable domain in full, with the rest retrieved from reference TRBV7-9 and TRBJ2-1, is DTGVSQNPRHKITKRGQNVTFRCDPISEHNRLYWYRQTLGQGPEFLTYFQNEAQLEKSRLLSDRFSAERPKGSFSTLEIQRTEQGDSAMYLCASSPGLVSSYNEQFFGPGTRLTVL.

This clonotype was seen ten or more times. The rearrangement uses TRBV27 and TRBJ1-3; D gene ambiguous. The CDR3 is 12 residues long. Looked up from germline, CDR1 is MNHEY and CDR2 is SMNVEV (reference sequence). Trimming stripped 7 bases from V and 2 bases from J, with 6 bases between. The CDR3 spells CASMGTGNTIYF. The DNA of the CDR3 is TGTGCCAGCATGGGTACTGGAAACACCATATATTTT.

This clonotype was counted many times. The chain recombines TRBV20-1 with TRBJ2-5; 8 nucleotides align to TRBD2. Germline loops: CDR1 DFQATT, CDR2 SNEGSKA (reference sequence). This CDR3 is 15 amino acids long. The V gene end was trimmed by 1 base and the J gene end by 5 bases; junction bases not matched to a gene: 9. CDR3 sequence reads: CSARGSGSVLETQYF. CDR3 DNA sequence: TGCAGTGCTAGAGGCAGCGGGAGTGTCCTTGAGACCCAGTACTTC.

This clonotype has only a few counts. This chain uses TRBV4-1 with TRBJ2-3, with 10 bases aligning to TRBD2. In germline, CDR1 is MGHRA, CDR2 YSYEKL. The CDR3 is 23 amino acids. The J segment lost 1 base and the V segment lost 0 bases, leaving 22 bases of the junction unmatched. Written as DNA, the CDR3 is TGCGCCAGCAGCCAAGATCTACTAGCGGGACATATCCAGTCCCGCCGCCGCACAGATACGCAGTATTTT. Protein sequence: CASSQDLLAGHIQSRRRTDTQYF.

This clonotype showed up many times. The V and J genes are TRBV7-2 and TRBJ2-7; D not resolved. Germline-derived CDR1 and CDR2 are SGHTA and FQGNSA. The V and J ends lost 3 bases and 0 bases respectively, with 6 bases between them. CDR3 length: 13 amino acids. CDR3 region: CASSFSSSYEQYF. Written as DNA, the CDR3 is TGTGCCAGCAGCTTTTCCAGCTCCTACGAGCAGTACTTC.

This clonotype was observed many times. V gene TRBV12-3 or TRBV12-4 combines with J gene TRBJ2-3, with D possibly being TRBD1 (6 bases). V was shortened by 3 bases and J by 1 base, with 8 bases between the two germline ends. The CDR3 consists of 14 residues. For the CDR3, the DNA is TGTGCCAGCAGTTTGTCAGGGGGCACAGATACGCAGTATTTT. It encodes CASSLSGGTDTQYF.

This chain joins TRBV7-2 and TRBJ1-3, with TRBD1 matching over 9 bases. Germline CDR1 is SGHTA and CDR2 is FQGNSA. With V trimmed by 1 base and J by 7 bases, 5 bases remained unmatched. The CDR3 loop spans 15 amino acids. The CDR3 region is CASSLGTGVGNTIYF. CDR3 nucleotides: TGTGCCAGCAGCTTAGGGACAGGGGTCGGGAACACCATATATTTT.

This rearrangement joins TRBV5-5 to TRBJ2-1; weak D call: TRBD2 (6 bases). V dropped 6 bases and J dropped 7 bases, with 26 bases sitting between them. Germline V gene sequence: CDR1 SGHKS, CDR2 YYEKEE (reference sequence). CDR3 size: 17 residues. CDR3 protein: CASTRIPAGRIKNEQFF. The CDR3 bases are TGTGCCAGCACCCGGATACCCGCCGGGAGAATTAAGAATGAGCAGTTCTTC.

This chain links TRBV12-3 or TRBV12-4 with TRBJ2-5; TRBD1 aligns across 7 bases. This CDR3 region has 16 residues. The V segment lost 2 bases and the J segment 2 bases; nucleotides outside the gene matches: 8. In DNA form, the CDR3 reads TGTGCCAGCAGTTTAAATCACAGGGGTGTACAAGAGACCCAGTACTTC. Encoded protein: CASSLNHRGVQETQYF.

This clonotype was counted a few times. The V and J genes are TRBV12-3 or TRBV12-4 and TRBJ2-3; the D is unclear. The germline V and J ends were trimmed by 7 bases and 1 base, with 6 bases remaining between them. This CDR3 contains 12 residues. CDR3 in amino acids: CASNHRTDTQYF. In DNA form, the CDR3 reads TGTGCCAGCAACCACCGCACAGATACGCAGTATTTT.

A few counts support this clonotype. The genes are TRBV7-9 and TRBJ2-5; 7 bases map to TRBD2. The CDR3 is made up of 15 amino acids. The J segment lost 3 bases and the V segment lost 4 bases, leaving 8 bases of the junction unmatched. Germline CDR1 reads SEHNR; CDR2 reads FQNEAQ (reference sequence). The CDR3 here is CASSSRLAKEETQYF. The CDR3 DNA reads TGTGCCAGCAGCTCCCGACTAGCTAAGGAAGAGACCCAGTACTTC. The full variable domain, its missing parts supplied by reference TRBV7-9 and TRBJ2-5, is DTGVSQNPRHKITKRGQNVTFRCDPISEHNRLYWYRQTLGQGPEFLTYFQNEAQLEKSRLLSDRFSAERPKGSFSTLEIQRTEQGDSAMYLCASSSRLAKEETQYFGPGTRLLVL.

This clonotype came up a few times. This chain uses TRBV10-3 with TRBJ2-7, with 7 bases aligning to TRBD2. V lost 10 bases, J lost 2 bases, and 2 bases stayed unmatched. CDR1 is ENHRY and CDR2 is SYGVKD in the germline V gene. This CDR3 has 11 amino acids. The CDR3 protein is CATGGTYEQYF. DNA for the CDR3: TGTGCCACGGGGGGAACCTACGAGCAGTACTTC.

This clonotype was detected a few times. The genes are TRBV9 and TRBJ2-3, with 8 bases matching TRBD2. The trim removed 9 bases at V and 6 bases at J, leaving 18 bases unmatched. This CDR3 is built from 16 residues. Per the germline V gene, CDR1 is SGDLS and CDR2 is YYNGEE. CDR3 sequence reads: CATVHTSGTKGDTQYF. The CDR3 DNA follows: TGTGCCACCGTTCACACTAGCGGAACAAAAGGCGATACGCAGTATTTT.

The rearrangement uses TRBV12-3 or TRBV12-4 and TRBJ2-7, with 10 bases matching TRBD1. The CDR3 has 15 residues. V shed 6 bases and J 0 bases; nucleotides not matched to a gene: 5. CDR3 sequence (DNA): TGTGCCAGCAGATGGGGGACAGGGGTCTCCTACGAGCAGTACTTC. Amino acid sequence: CASRWGTGVSYEQYF.

The V gene is TRBV9, the J gene TRBJ2-5; no definite D call. Germline V gene data show CDR1 as SGDLS and CDR2 as YYNGEE. This CDR3 is 14 amino acids long. V lost 3 bases, J lost 1 base, and 10 bases lay in between. The CDR3 DNA reads TGTGCCAGCAGCGCAGACACCTTCCAAGAGACCCAGTACTTC. As protein: CASSADTFQETQYF. The entire variable domain, with the rest obtained from reference TRBV9 and TRBJ2-5, is as follows: DSGVTQTPKHLITATGQRVTLRCSPRSGDLSVYWYQQSLDQGLQFLIQYYNGEERAKGNILERFSAQQFPDLHSELNLSSLELGDSALYFCASSADTFQETQYFGPGTRLLVL.

The chain is built from TRBV11-2 and TRBJ2-5; D ambiguous. V was shortened by 7 bases and J by 5 bases, with 14 bases between the two germline ends. CDR1 is SGHAT, CDR2 FQNNGV, per germline. The CDR3 is made up of 13 amino acids. CDR3 residues: CASNPYMGETQYF. CDR3 nucleotides: TGTGCCAGCAACCCCTACATGGGGGAGACCCAGTACTTC.

The chain joins TRBV25-1 to TRBJ2-2; D possibly corresponds to TRBD1 (6 bases). V lost 4 bases and J lost 6, with 15 bases in between. The CDR3 sequence is 15 residues long. Germline V gene data show CDR1 as MGHDK and CDR2 as SYGVNS. The CDR3 region is CASSVHKGVPGELFF. The CDR3, as DNA: TGTGCCAGCAGTGTCCACAAGGGGGTCCCCGGGGAGCTGTTTTTT.

In its sample, this clonotype was seen a few times. V usage is TRBV5-1 and J usage is TRBJ1-2, with a tentative D call TRBD1 (5 bases). The CDR3 contains 13 residues. V lost 0 bases and J lost 5, with 8 bases in between. Germline V gives CDR1 SGHRS, CDR2 YFSETQ. Here the CDR3 reads CASSLETDYGYTF. CDR3 nucleotides: TGCGCCAGCAGCTTGGAGACAGATTATGGCTACACCTTC.

This clonotype was counted at least ten times. The chain employs TRBV29-1 and TRBJ1-2, with D perhaps TRBD1 (5 bases). With 2 bases removed from V and 8 bases from J, the gap between germline ends came to 15 bases. The V gene's germline CDR1 is SQVTM and CDR2 ANQGSEA. The CDR3 consists of 13 residues. The CDR3 nucleotides are TGCAGCGTTGAAAGGCAGGGAGTTGGAGGCTACACCTTC. This translates into CSVERQGVGGYTF.

Ten or more counts support this clonotype. The chain is built from TRBV7-8 and TRBJ2-2; D remains unclear. Germline CDR1 SGHVS, CDR2 FQNEAQ. The CDR3 extends over 13 amino acids. Trimming stripped 8 bases from V and 4 bases from J, with 11 bases between. This CDR3 is CASSIGGTGELFF. CDR3 bases: TGTGCCAGCTCGATAGGTGGCACCGGGGAGCTGTTTTTT.

This clonotype occurred many times. The genes are TRBV6-4 and TRBJ2-2; 10 bases map to TRBD2. The germline CDR1 and CDR2 sequences are MRHNA and SNTAGT. V lost 5 bases, J lost 3 bases, and 0 bases stayed unmatched. The CDR3 contains 14 residues. The chain's CDR3 is CASSSGRDTGELFF. The CDR3 DNA is TGTGCCAGCAGTAGCGGGAGGGACACCGGGGAGCTGTTTTTT.

The chain joins TRBV5-1 to TRBJ2-7; D possibly corresponds to TRBD1 (6 bases). The V end lost 4 bases, the J end lost 6 bases, and 11 bases lay between the germline ends. The CDR3 covers 12 residues. Germline V gene data show CDR1 as SGHRS and CDR2 as YFSETQ. The CDR3 nucleotides read TGCGCCAGCAGCCCGGACAGCTGCGAGCAGTACTTC. Protein product: CASSPDSCEQYF.

The chain links TRBV5-1 to TRBJ2-1, with 7 bases identical to TRBD1. The CDR3 runs to 15 residues. V shed 1 base and J 5 bases; nucleotides not matched to a gene: 6. Germline lookup yields CDR1 SGHRS and CDR2 YFSETQ. The CDR3 loop reads CASSLRQGPHNEQFF. The CDR3 DNA is TGCGCCAGCAGCTTGAGACAGGGTCCCCACAATGAGCAGTTCTTC.